Each of the 3 T cell receptor beta chains below was sequenced from the same sample in a study of cytomegalovirus exposure and HLA in healthy donors. PCR involved 60 Vbeta and 13 Jbeta primers. Method: immunoSEQ multiplex PCR; TCRdb's copy keeps in-frame clones and lacks some. The table has over 65,000 clones, about 77% seen once. Specimen: PBMCs. The receptors derive from a man between 50 and 59 years old in good health and CMV-seronegative.

The chain joins TRBV5-4 to TRBJ1-1; D perhaps matches TRBD1 (5 bases). Germline loops: CDR1 SGHNT, CDR2 YYREEE (reference sequence). Trimming shortened V by 4 bases and J by 6 bases, and 16 bases separated the two germline ends. There are 14 residues in the CDR3. The CDR3 DNA reads as TGTGCCAGCAGCCAAGGTCCGCAGGGCCCTGAAGCTTTCTTT. Protein sequence: CASSQGPQGPEAFF.

This clone was found a few times. The rearrangement links TRBV2 to TRBJ1-6, with 9 bases lining up with TRBD1. The ends lost 2 bases at V and 7 bases at J; junction bases unmatched: 9. CDR3 length: 17 amino acids. Germline CDR1 and CDR2: SNHLY and FYNNEI. CDR3 nucleotide sequence: TGTGCCAGCAGTGAATCCTGGGACAGGGTGAAGAATTCACCCCTCCACTTT. It specifies CASSESWDRVKNSPLHF.

This sequence joins TRBV7-3 and TRBJ2-2; maybe TRBD1 (5 bases). CDR3 length: 15 amino acids. Trimming pared 5 bases from V and 3 bases from J, leaving 13 bases between. Germline-derived CDR1 and CDR2 are SGHTA and FQGTGA. Here the CDR3 DNA reads TGTGCCAGCAGCGCGCAGGGTTGGGACACCGGGGAGCTGTTTTTT. The encoded protein is CASSAQGWDTGELFF.